This T cell receptor beta chain comes out of a study of shared clonotypes between healthy human individuals. Per the original data handling: Junction-only sequences produced by ImmunoSEQ had no quality scores, so filtering differed. Profiled with immunoSEQ multiplex PCR; TCRdb holds only in-frame clones, not every one. That table gives V, J and clone size, and the DNA gave D and trimming. Of roughly 2,500,000 clones in the sample, roughly 93% are singletons; the top ten hold 0.36%. Remarks on this clone: Its cognate antigen is unknown. The same CDR3 is also encoded by other DNA sequences in this sample.

Trimming took 0 bases from V and 0 from J, leaving 7 bases between them. CDR1 and CDR2 from the germline V gene are SGHRS and YFSETQ. This CDR3 region has 15 residues. Study observations and caveats: Estimated richness was generally greater in naive than memory subsets. Rarefaction analysis demonstrated incomplete sorted-subset sequencing notwithstanding large depth. Naive CD4 clonotypes were shared across a handful of donors at roughly 5%.

This TCR was sampled from a man between 18 and 35 years old in good health. Some clones in this sample may be carry-over from other donors' samples. Sequencing input: naive CD4+ T cells from PBMCs. The subset: CD45RA+ positively selected. The chain employs TRBV5-1 and TRBJ2-1, with D tentatively TRBD2 (6 bases). CDR3 bases: TGCGCCAGCAGCTTGGCAGCGGGCTCCTACAATGAGCAGTTCTTC. This encodes CASSLAAGSYNEQFF.